The clone carrying this TCR beta chain was counted between two and nine times. Its antigen is not known. Germline lookup yields CDR1 WSHSY and CDR2 SAAADI. The CDR3 has 14 amino acids. Losses at the gene ends were 5 bases for V and 5 bases for J; bases not matched to a gene: 6. The data were obtained in a study of cytomegalovirus exposure and HLA in healthy donors. Study-wide points: Compared with the roughly 670-donor mean, an Asian-associated ancestry cluster reportedly had fewer N-insertions, according to a later analysis. Reports indicated that the classifier achieved high specificity and sensitivity in diagnosing cytomegalovirus status.

With 60 Vbeta and 13 Jbeta primers, the PCR was carried out. This table comes from immunoSEQ multiplex PCR, and its TCRdb copy is limited to in-frame clones, with some not included. The profile shows about 140,000 clones, 70% to 80% of them singletons. Sequencing was performed on PBMCs. The receptor comes from a female donor in good health and CMV-seropositive. V usage is TRBV10-2 and J usage is TRBJ2-3; 8 nucleotides match TRBD2. DNA of the CDR3: TGCGCCAGCAGTAGCGGGAGTCGTGTAGATACGCAGTATTTT. This encodes CASSSGSRVDTQYF.